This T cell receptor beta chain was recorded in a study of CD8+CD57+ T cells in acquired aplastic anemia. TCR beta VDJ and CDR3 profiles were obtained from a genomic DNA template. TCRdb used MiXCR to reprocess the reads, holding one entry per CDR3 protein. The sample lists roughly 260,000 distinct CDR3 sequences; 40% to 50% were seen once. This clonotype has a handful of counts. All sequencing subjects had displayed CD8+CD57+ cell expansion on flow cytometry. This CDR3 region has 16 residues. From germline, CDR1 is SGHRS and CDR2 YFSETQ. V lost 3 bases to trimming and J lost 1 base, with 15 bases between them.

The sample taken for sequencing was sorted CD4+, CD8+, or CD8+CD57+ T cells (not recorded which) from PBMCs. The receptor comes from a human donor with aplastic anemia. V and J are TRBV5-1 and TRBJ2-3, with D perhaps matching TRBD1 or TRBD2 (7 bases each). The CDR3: CASSSQGGLRTDTQYF. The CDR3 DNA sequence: TGCGCCAGCAGCTCCCAGGGGGGACTACGCACAGATACGCAGTATTTT.